The subject of this entry is one TCR beta chain. Its antigen is still unknown. No much larger clone is present one base from it, and per-base qualities are unavailable. The germline V end is reduced by 5 bases and the J end by 7 bases; junction bases left unmatched: 14. The CDR3 contains 16 residues, cysteine and phenylalanine counted. Only the CDR3 portion is preserved as DNA: 48 bases, with reading frame beginning at the first base. CDR1 and CDR2, per the germline V gene, are MNHEY and SVGEGT. The entry originates in a study of blood T cell repertoires in COVID-19 (dated by TCRdb to 2019 to 2021). Context from the whole study: The collaborator samples originated in the United States, Italy and Spain and spanned the acute and convalescent phases of COVID-19. The dataset comprised deeply sampled blood TCRbeta repertoires from subjects exposed to, actively infected with, or recovered from COVID-19. The prospective study material was composed of cDNA or gDNA derived from T cells, B-cell-depleted T cells, or PBMCs. Where HLA class I and class II types were available, the types were taken from metadata supplied by the sample provider, not from assay-based typing. The repertoires were released in a freely available public database intended as a resource for research on the immune response to SARS-CoV-2. The samples were drawn from two sources: the first 160 participants of the ongoing ImmuneRACE study, and some 1,300 subjects contributed by 6 global collaborators. A de-identified subject ID, COVID-19 status, age in years and sex were almost always included in the sample metadata. Summary of the overall study and its limitations: How much clinical and demographic metadata was included differed by source and by participant, and the metadata was provided uncurated.

TCRbeta CDR3 regions were amplified from genomic DNA by means of the immunoSEQ Assay, a bias-controlled multiplex PCR. The study's own analysis went as follows. Within the assay, amplification of reference gene primers was used to estimate how many nucleated cells each sample contained. To quantify the absolute abundance of each unique TCRbeta CDR3 rearrangement, sequence reads were collapsed and filtered. Productive Simpson clonality was computed per sample as the square root of Simpson's diversity index over productive rearrangements. The table was pulled from immuneACCESS by TCRdb, which kept in-frame rearrangements only. Such tables lose some clones; where checked, under half of the loss comes from unresolved V genes, and the rest has no known cause. V and J calls and clone size come straight from that table; D and trimming were deduced from the DNA. The sample table contains a few hundred thousand clones; only one count was recorded for almost 90% of them. The ten largest make up around 10% of the sample.

At one collaborating source in Seattle, patients were enrolled during active infection and were followed longitudinally through the course of disease. Collaborating institutions collected whole blood in K2EDTA tubes following their own protocols. For TCRbeta analysis, collaborator samples were shipped as frozen whole blood, as isolated PBMCs, or as DNA extracted from either sample type. The material sequenced was peripheral blood. Recombination connected TRBV6-2 or TRBV6-3 to TRBJ1-5; TRBD1 aligns with 7 central bases. The receptor comes from a young woman with COVID-19, enrolled during active disease. The sequenced DNA is TGTGCCAGCAGTAAACGGGGTCAGGGGGTTGGGCAGCCCCAGCATTTT. Its translation reads: CASSKRGQGVGQPQHF.